This T cell receptor (beta chain) was recovered during a study of T cell repertoires and HLA-DP antigens. Study in general: The donors, ranging 18-to-29 to 60-to-69 years, included a couple of males and one female. Study-level results: Against both alloantigens, CD137+ clonality was similar, around 0.41.

The repertoire was sequenced with immunoSEQ multiplex PCR; TCRdb's copy has only in-frame clones and lacks some. The data hold over 100,000 clones, with 90% to 95% observed a single time. This clone was seen once. As yet, its antigen is unknown. The CDR3 spans 15 residues. Untouched CD4+ T cells were isolated by negative selection, averaging around 98% purity. This receptor was obtained from a woman between 18 and 29 years old in good health and CMV-seronegative. The V call is TRBV21-1, the J call TRBJ1-1. TRBV21-1 is a pseudogene. The source material was CD4+ T cells from PBMCs. This CDR3 is CASSKSTGGRTEAFF. As DNA, the CDR3 is TGTGCCAGCAGCAAATCAACAGGAGGTAGGACTGAAGCTTTCTTT.